The next 25 T cell receptor beta chains were all read from a single sample in a study of T cells in Graves' hyperthyroidism and ophthalmopathy. Amplification of TCR beta CDR3 regions used RNA as the template. The HTBI set primed first-round TCR CDR3 RT-PCR. TCRdb fed the multiplex PCR reads into MiXCR, producing one record per CDR3 protein. The sample has hundreds of thousands of distinct CDR3 sequences, roughly 15% seen once; the top ten hold around 4.5%. The sample consisted of blood. All receptors come from a woman between 35 and 50 years old with Graves' ophthalmopathy.

The chain recombines TRBV15 with TRBJ2-7; 11 bases align to TRBD1. The J segment lost 2 bases and the V segment lost 1 base, leaving 10 bases of the junction unmatched. This CDR3 contains 18 residues. The germline V gene has CDR1 LNHNV and CDR2 YYDKDF (reference sequence). The CDR3 is CATSRAGAGQGDPYEQYF. The CDR3 DNA follows: TGTGCCACCAGCAGAGCCGGGGCGGGACAGGGGGATCCCTACGAGCAGTACTTC. Complete variable domain (other parts from reference TRBV15 and TRBJ2-7): DAMVIQNPRYQVTQFGKPVTLSCSQTLNHNVMYWYQQKSSQAPKLLFHYYDKDFNNEADTPDNFQSRRPNTSFCFLDIRSPGLGDTAMYLCATSRAGAGQGDPYEQYFGPGTRLTVT.

This clonotype was seen only a few times. The V gene is TRBV18, the J gene TRBJ2-3; D not certain. This CDR3 has 15 residues. CDR1 KGHSH and CDR2 LQKENI come from the germline V gene. With 3 bases removed from V and 5 bases from J, the gap between germline ends came to 15 bases. In nucleotides, the CDR3 is TGTGCCAGCTCACCCCCGGAGTCGAAGGGAGATACGCAGTATTTT. This encodes CASSPPESKGDTQYF.

This clonotype appeared many times. This chain uses TRBV28 with TRBJ1-1; D is undetermined. This CDR3 region has 13 residues. V was trimmed by 3 bases and J by 9 bases, leaving 14 bases between them. The germline V gene encodes CDR1 MDHEN and CDR2 SYDVKM. In DNA form, the CDR3 reads TGTGCCAGCAGTTTTCAGGCCCGGGTTCAAGCTTTCTTT. It yields the protein CASSFQARVQAFF.

The genes are TRBV28 and TRBJ2-7, with a tentative D call TRBD2 (6 bases). V lost 7 bases to trimming and J lost 6 bases, with 19 bases between them. Germline V CDR1 and CDR2: MDHEN, SYDVKM. This CDR3 has 14 amino acids. CDR3: CASTPGGMEVEQYF. Here the CDR3 DNA reads TGTGCCAGCACCCCTGGAGGGATGGAGGTCGAGCAGTACTTC.

This clonotype was counted at least ten times. The V call is TRBV18, the J call TRBJ2-5; D gene uncertain. V was cut by 4 bases and J by 5 bases, with 11 bases left in between. The CDR3 is made up of 13 amino acids. Germline V gives CDR1 KGHSH, CDR2 LQKENI. The CDR3 nucleotides are TGTGCCAGCTCACTCAACCTGGACGAGACCCAGTACTTC. Translating gives CASSLNLDETQYF.

This clonotype was counted only a few times. V is TRBV7-9 and J is TRBJ2-7, with 7 nucleotides matching TRBD2. Germline CDR1 SEHNR, CDR2 FQNEAQ (reference sequence). J was trimmed by 5 bases and V by 2 bases; bases with no gene match: 9. The length of the CDR3 is 15 residues. The CDR3 is CASSLSGGIAHEQYF. The CDR3 DNA is TGTGCCAGCAGCTTATCGGGAGGCATAGCCCACGAGCAGTACTTC.

The table lists this clonotype with many counts. The rearrangement uses TRBV7-8 and TRBJ2-2; D is ambiguous. Deletions cut 2 bases from V and 6 bases from J, with 10 bases between. CDR3 length: 14 residues. The germline CDR1 and CDR2 sequences are SGHVS and FQNEAQ. Here the CDR3 reads CASSLRWSPGELFF. The CDR3 DNA reads as TGTGCCAGCAGCTTACGGTGGTCCCCCGGGGAGCTGTTTTTT.

This clonotype was seen ten or more times. The chain combines TRBV19 with TRBJ1-5, with D possibly being TRBD1 (5 bases). With 5 bases removed from V and 3 bases from J, the gap between germline ends came to 17 bases. This CDR3 spans 16 amino acids. From germline, CDR1 is LNHDA and CDR2 SQIVND (reference sequence). CDR3 DNA: TGTGCCAGTAGTCCATCCTCTCGGGGGATCAATCAGCCCCAGCATTTT. It codes for CASSPSSRGINQPQHF.

This clonotype was counted many times. The gene calls are TRBV3-1 and TRBJ2-5; maybe TRBD2 (5 bases). There are 14 residues in the CDR3. The V and J ends lost 1 base and 7 bases respectively, with 13 bases between them. Germline-derived CDR1 and CDR2 are LGHDT and YNNKEL (reference sequence). In nucleotides, the CDR3 is TGTGCCAGCAGCCAAGGAGGGCCCCTCGGGACCCAGTACTTC. Protein: CASSQGGPLGTQYF.

The rearrangement joins TRBV6-2 or TRBV6-3 to TRBJ2-7; 7 bases match TRBD2. CDR3 length: 14 residues. Germline assignment: CDR1 MNHEY and CDR2 SVGEGT. With V trimmed by 4 bases and J by 3 bases, 6 bases remained unmatched. CDR3 coding DNA: TGTGCCAGCAGTTTTGCGGGAGATATCTACGAGCAGTACTTC. Amino acids: CASSFAGDIYEQYF.

In its sample, this clonotype was seen a few times. One junction end does not reproduce the germline sequence, and a read error may be involved. J is TRBJ1-1 and V is TRBV27, with no clear D. The germline V gene has CDR1 MNHEY and CDR2 SMNVEV (reference sequence). There are 14 residues in the CDR3. The CDR3 DNA reads TGTGCCAACAGTTTATACCCGGGTAACACTGAAGCTTTCTTT. Its translation: CANSLYPGNTEAFF.

This clonotype was detected ten times or more. The rearrangement uses TRBV20-1 and TRBJ1-6; 7 positions match TRBD1. The length of the CDR3 is 16 residues. Germline lookup yields CDR1 DFQATT and CDR2 SNEGSKA (reference sequence). Trimming removed 2 bases from V and 4 bases from J; junction bases left unmatched: 8. CDR3 nucleotide sequence: TGCAGTGCTAGACCCCGGGGGACAGCATATAATTCACCCCTCCACTTT. Its protein is CSARPRGTAYNSPLHF.

Ten or more counts support this clonotype. CDR3: CAWSWGNGYTF. CDR3 in DNA: TGTGCCTGGTCTTGGGGGAATGGCTACACCTTC. V is TRBV12-3 or TRBV12-4 and J is TRBJ1-2, with D possibly matching TRBD1 (5 bases). Deletions cut 11 bases from V and 6 bases from J, with 13 bases between. The CDR3 runs 11 residues.

This clonotype appeared a single time. The genes are TRBV6-1 and TRBJ2-5, with TRBD2 identical over 7 bases. CDR1 MNHNS and CDR2 SASEGT come from the germline V gene. There are 16 residues in the CDR3. V gave up 5 bases and J gave up 4 bases; unmatched junction bases: 13. DNA of the CDR3: TGTGCCAGCAGTCGACCGCGGGCGACGGGGGGAGAGACCCAGTACTTC. Translating gives CASSRPRATGGETQYF.

This clonotype was observed at least ten times. The J gene is TRBJ1-2, the V gene TRBV24-1; D is ambiguous. Germline CDR1 and CDR2: KGHDR and SFDVKD. There are 14 residues in the CDR3. Trimming took 4 bases from V and 4 from J, leaving 12 bases between them. In DNA form, the CDR3 reads TGTGCCACCAGTGACCTGGACGGGTTCTATGGCTACACCTTC. Protein: CATSDLDGFYGYTF.

At least ten counts were recorded for this clonotype. J is TRBJ1-2 and V is TRBV30; maybe TRBD1 (5 bases). Germline assignment: CDR1 GTSNPN and CDR2 SVGIG (reference sequence). The CDR3 extends over 14 amino acids. Deletions cut 4 bases from V and 4 bases from J, with 16 bases between. The CDR3 DNA sequence: TGTGCCTGGACCCCAGGGATCATTCCCTATGGCTACACCTTC. Its translation is CAWTPGIIPYGYTF.

This clonotype was counted only a few times. This rearrangement joins TRBV4-3 to TRBJ1-1, with unresolved D. The CDR3 is 14 residues long. The V end lost 8 bases, the J end lost 2 bases, and 15 bases lay between the germline ends. Germline V gene data show CDR1 as LGHNA and CDR2 as YSLEER. The DNA for the CDR3 is TGCGCCAGCGGACCGGCGGTTTCAAACACTGAAGCTTTCTTT. It encodes CASGPAVSNTEAFF.

V is TRBV3-1 and J is TRBJ2-5, with TRBD2 matching over 8 bases. Trimming at V came to 0 bases and at J to 2 bases, leaving 2 bases not matched to a gene. The CDR3 has 15 residues. The germline CDR1 and CDR2 sequences are LGHDT and YNNKEL (reference sequence). The CDR3 region is CASSQDRLAQETQYF. The CDR3 DNA reads TGTGCCAGCAGCCAAGACCGACTAGCGCAAGAGACCCAGTACTTC.

This clonotype was picked up many times. V and J are TRBV29-1 and TRBJ2-7; D is ambiguous. V lost 6 bases, J lost 4 bases, and 10 bases lay in between. The CDR3 consists of 11 residues. From germline, CDR1 is SQVTM and CDR2 ANQGSEA. The CDR3 DNA follows: TGCAGCGTGCACACAGAGTACGAGCAGTACTTC. Its protein is CSVHTEYEQYF.

This clonotype was seen at least ten times. The rearrangement links TRBV7-2 to TRBJ2-2; D is uncertain. V dropped 0 bases and J dropped 1 base, with 3 bases sitting between them. CDR1 is SGHTA and CDR2 is FQGNSA in the germline V gene. This CDR3 is built from 14 residues. CDR3 DNA: TGTGCCAGCAGCTTAGCGGTGAACACCGGGGAGCTGTTTTTT. This sequence encodes CASSLAVNTGELFF. Based on the CDR3 plus reference TRBV7-2 and TRBJ2-2, the full variable domain is GAGVSQSPSNKVTEKGKDVELRCDPISGHTALYWYRQSLGQGLEFLIYFQGNSAPDKSGLPSDRFSAERTGGSVSTLTIQRTQQEDSAVYLCASSLAVNTGELFFGEGSRLTVL.

This clonotype showed up many times. The chain has TRBV6-2 or TRBV6-3 and TRBJ2-7, with TRBD2 matching 8 bases. V shed 2 bases, J shed 4 bases, and the junction held 19 bases outside the gene matches. The CDR3 is 19 residues long. The V gene's germline CDR1 is MNHEY and CDR2 SVGEGT. This CDR3 reads CASSYEAGVLLAKLYEQYF. Here the CDR3 DNA reads TGTGCCAGCAGTTACGAAGCGGGAGTCCTCCTCGCCAAATTATACGAGCAGTACTTC.

The sample holds many counts of this clonotype. V usage is TRBV20-1 and J usage is TRBJ2-5, with TRBD2 identical over 8 bases. Germline CDR1 DFQATT, CDR2 SNEGSKA (reference sequence). This CDR3 has 15 residues. V shed 0 bases, J shed 5 bases, and the junction held 8 bases outside the gene matches. As DNA, the CDR3 is TGCAGTGCTAGAGATGGGGCGGGAGGTTGGGAGACCCAGTACTTC. It codes for CSARDGAGGWETQYF.

This clonotype appeared many times. V usage is TRBV4-1 and J usage is TRBJ2-7; D could derive from TRBD1 or TRBD2 (6 bases each). V gave up 0 bases and J gave up 5 bases, with 20 bases separating them. The CDR3 has 17 residues. CDR1 and CDR2 (germline): MGHRA, YSYEKL. The CDR3 here is CASSQDYGGVGAHEQYF. Here the CDR3 DNA reads TGCGCCAGCAGCCAAGATTACGGGGGAGTGGGGGCCCACGAGCAGTACTTC.

This clonotype was picked up many times. The V call is TRBV6-5, the J call TRBJ1-5, with 8 bases lining up with TRBD1. CDR3 length: 16 residues. V lost 4 bases, J lost 0 bases, and 5 bases stayed unmatched. Germline V gives CDR1 MNHEY, CDR2 SVGAGI. The chain's CDR3 is CASSSTGGYSNQPQHF. The CDR3 bases are TGTGCCAGCAGTTCTACAGGGGGTTATAGCAATCAGCCCCAGCATTTT.

The chain is built from TRBV2 and TRBJ2-1; the match to TRBD2 covers 13 bases. Germline CDR1 and CDR2: SNHLY and FYNNEI. Losses at the gene ends were 9 bases for V and 4 bases for J; bases not matched to a gene: 9. The CDR3 contains 16 residues. The CDR3 reads CASPGTSGKTYNEQFF. CDR3 DNA sequence: TGTGCCAGTCCCGGGACTAGCGGGAAGACATACAATGAGCAGTTCTTC.